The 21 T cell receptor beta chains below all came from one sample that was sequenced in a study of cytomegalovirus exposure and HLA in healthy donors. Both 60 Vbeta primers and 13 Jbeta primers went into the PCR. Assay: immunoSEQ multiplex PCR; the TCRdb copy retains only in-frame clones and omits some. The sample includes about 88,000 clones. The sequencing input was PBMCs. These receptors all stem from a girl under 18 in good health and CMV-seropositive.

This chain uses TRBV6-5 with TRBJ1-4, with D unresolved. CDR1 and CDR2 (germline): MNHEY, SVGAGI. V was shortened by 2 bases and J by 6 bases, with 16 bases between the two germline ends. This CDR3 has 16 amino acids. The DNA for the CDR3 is TGTGCCAGCAGTTACACGGTGGGAGGGATAGATGAAAAACTGTTTTTT. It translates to CASSYTVGGIDEKLFF.

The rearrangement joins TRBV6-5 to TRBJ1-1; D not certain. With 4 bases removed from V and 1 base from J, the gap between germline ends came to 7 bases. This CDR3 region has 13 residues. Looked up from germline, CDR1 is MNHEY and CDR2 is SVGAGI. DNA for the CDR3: TGTGCCAGCAGTTTGCGGGGGAACACTGAAGCTTTCTTT. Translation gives CASSLRGNTEAFF.

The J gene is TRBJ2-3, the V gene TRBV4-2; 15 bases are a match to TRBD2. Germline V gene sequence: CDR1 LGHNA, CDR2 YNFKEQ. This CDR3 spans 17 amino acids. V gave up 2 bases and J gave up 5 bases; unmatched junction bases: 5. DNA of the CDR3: TGTGCCAGCAGCCAACGGACTAGCGGGGGGGCAGGAGATACGCAGTATTTT. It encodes CASSQRTSGGAGDTQYF.

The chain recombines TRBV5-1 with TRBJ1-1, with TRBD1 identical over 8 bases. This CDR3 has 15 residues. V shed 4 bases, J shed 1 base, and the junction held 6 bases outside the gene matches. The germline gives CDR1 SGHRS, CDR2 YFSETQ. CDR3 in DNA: TGCGCCAGCAGCCTGCAGGGGGCGCGGAACACTGAAGCTTTCTTT. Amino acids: CASSLQGARNTEAFF.

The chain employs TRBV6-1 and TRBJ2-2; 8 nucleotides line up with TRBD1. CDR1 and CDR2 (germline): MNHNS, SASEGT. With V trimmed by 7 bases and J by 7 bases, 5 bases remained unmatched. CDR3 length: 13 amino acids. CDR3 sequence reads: CASNLDRVGELFF. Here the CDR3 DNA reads TGTGCCAGCAACCTGGACAGGGTCGGGGAGCTGTTTTTT.

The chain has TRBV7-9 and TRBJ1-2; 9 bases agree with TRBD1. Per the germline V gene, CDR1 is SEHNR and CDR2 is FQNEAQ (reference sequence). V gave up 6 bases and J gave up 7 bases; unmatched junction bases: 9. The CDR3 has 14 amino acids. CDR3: CASSSTGGEVGYTF. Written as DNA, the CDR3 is TGTGCCAGCAGTTCTACAGGGGGCGAGGTTGGCTACACCTTC.

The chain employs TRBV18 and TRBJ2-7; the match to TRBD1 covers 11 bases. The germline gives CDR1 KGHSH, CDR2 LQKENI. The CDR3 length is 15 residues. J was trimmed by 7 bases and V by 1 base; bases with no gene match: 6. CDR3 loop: CASSPRTGGRREQYF. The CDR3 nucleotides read TGTGCCAGCTCACCACGGACAGGGGGCCGTCGGGAGCAGTACTTC.

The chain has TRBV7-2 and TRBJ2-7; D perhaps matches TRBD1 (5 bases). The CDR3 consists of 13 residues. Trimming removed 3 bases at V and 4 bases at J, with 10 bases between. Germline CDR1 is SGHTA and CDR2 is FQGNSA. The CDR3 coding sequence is TGTGCCAGCAGCTTTACCAGGGCGTACGAGCAGTACGTC. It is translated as CASSFTRAYEQYV.

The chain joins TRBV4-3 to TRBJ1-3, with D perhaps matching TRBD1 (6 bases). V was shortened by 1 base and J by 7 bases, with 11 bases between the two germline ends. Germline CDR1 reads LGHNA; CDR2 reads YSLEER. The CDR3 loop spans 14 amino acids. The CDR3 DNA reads TGCGCCAGCAGCCAAGTGCACAGGGAGAACACCATATATTTT. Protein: CASSQVHRENTIYF.

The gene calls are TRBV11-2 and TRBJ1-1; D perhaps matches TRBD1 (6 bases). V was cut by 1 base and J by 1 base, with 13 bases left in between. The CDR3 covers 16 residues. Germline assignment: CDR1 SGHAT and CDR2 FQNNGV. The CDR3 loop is CASSLVRGTRNTEAFF. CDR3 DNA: TGTGCCAGCAGCTTAGTCAGGGGCACGAGGAACACTGAAGCTTTCTTT.

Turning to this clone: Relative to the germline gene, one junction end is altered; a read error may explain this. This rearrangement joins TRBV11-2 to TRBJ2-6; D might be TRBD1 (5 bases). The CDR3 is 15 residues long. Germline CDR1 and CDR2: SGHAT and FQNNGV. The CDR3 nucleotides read TGTGCCAGCAGCTTATCGTCCTCTGGGGCCAACATCCTGACTTTC. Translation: CASSLSSSGANILTF.

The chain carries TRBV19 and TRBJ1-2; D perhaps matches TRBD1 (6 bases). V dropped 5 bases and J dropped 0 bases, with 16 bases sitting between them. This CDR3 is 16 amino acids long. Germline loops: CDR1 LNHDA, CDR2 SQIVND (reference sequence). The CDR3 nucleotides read TGTGCCAGTAGTGGCATCCATGGACAGTCTAACTATGGCTACACCTTC. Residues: CASSGIHGQSNYGYTF. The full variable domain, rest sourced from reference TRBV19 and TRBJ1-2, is DGGITQSPKYLFRKEGQNVTLSCEQNLNHDAMYWYRQDPGQGLRLIYYSQIVNDFQKGDIAEGYSVSREKKESFPLTVTSAQKNPTAFYLCASSGIHGQSNYGYTFGSGTRLTVV.

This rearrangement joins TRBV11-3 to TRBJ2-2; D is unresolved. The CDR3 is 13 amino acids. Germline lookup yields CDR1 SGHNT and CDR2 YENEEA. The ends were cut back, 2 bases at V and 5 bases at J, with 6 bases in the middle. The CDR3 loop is CASSLSHTGELFF. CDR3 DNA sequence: TGTGCCAGCAGCTTATCCCATACCGGGGAGCTGTTTTTT.

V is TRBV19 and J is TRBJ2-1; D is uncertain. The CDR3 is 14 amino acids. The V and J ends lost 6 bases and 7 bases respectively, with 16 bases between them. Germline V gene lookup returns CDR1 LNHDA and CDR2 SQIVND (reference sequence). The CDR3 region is CASRRDPYGNEQFF. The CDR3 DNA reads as TGTGCCAGTAGACGAGACCCATACGGGAATGAGCAGTTCTTC.

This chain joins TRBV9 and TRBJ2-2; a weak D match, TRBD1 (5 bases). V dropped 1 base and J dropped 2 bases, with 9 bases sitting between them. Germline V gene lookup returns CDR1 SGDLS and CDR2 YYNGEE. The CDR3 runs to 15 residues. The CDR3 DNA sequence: TGTGCCAGCAGCGTACAGGGAACTAACACCGGGGAGCTGTTTTTT. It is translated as CASSVQGTNTGELFF.

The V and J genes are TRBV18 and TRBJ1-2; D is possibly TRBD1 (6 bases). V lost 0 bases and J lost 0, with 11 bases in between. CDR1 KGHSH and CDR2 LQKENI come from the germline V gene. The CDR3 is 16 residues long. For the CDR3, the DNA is TGTGCCAGCTCACCACCGGGACAACCAGCTAACTATGGCTACACCTTC. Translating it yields CASSPPGQPANYGYTF. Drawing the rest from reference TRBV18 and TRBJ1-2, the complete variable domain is NAGVMQNPRHLVRRRGQEARLRCSPMKGHSHVYWYRQLPEEGLKFMVYLQKENIIDESGMPKERFSAEFPKEGPSILRIQQVVRGDSAAYFCASSPPGQPANYGYTFGSGTRLTVV.

CDR3: CASSEGVQDTQYF. The CDR3 bases are TGCGCCAGCAGTGAGGGGGTGCAAGATACGCAGTATTTT. The V and J genes are TRBV5-1 and TRBJ2-3; tentative D call: TRBD1 (6 bases). The CDR3 has 13 residues. V was shortened by 5 bases and J by 5 bases, with 12 bases between the two germline ends. The germline CDR1 and CDR2 sequences are SGHRS and YFSETQ.

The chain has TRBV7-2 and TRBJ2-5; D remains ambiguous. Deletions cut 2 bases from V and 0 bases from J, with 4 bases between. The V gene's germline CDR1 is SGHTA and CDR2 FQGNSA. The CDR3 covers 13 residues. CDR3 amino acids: CASSLRYQETQYF. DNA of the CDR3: TGTGCCAGCAGCTTACGTTACCAAGAGACCCAGTACTTC.

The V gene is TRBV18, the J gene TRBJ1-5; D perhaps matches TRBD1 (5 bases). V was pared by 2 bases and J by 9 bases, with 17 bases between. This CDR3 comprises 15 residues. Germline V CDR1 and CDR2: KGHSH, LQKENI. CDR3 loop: CASSPRGRDSGPQHF. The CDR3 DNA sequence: TGTGCCAGCTCACCAAGGGGCAGGGATTCGGGGCCCCAGCATTTT.

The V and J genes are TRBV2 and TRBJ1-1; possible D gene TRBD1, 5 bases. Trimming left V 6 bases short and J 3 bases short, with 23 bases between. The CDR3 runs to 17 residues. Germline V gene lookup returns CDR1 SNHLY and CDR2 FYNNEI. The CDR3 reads CASRANRDSIIDTEAFF. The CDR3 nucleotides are TGTGCCAGCAGAGCGAACCGGGACTCAATTATTGACACTGAAGCTTTCTTT.

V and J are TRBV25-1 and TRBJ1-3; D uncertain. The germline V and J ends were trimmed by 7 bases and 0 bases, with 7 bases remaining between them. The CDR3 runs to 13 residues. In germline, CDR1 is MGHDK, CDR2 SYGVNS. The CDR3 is CASTVSSGNTIYF. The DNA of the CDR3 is TGTGCCAGCACGGTGAGCTCTGGAAACACCATATATTTT.